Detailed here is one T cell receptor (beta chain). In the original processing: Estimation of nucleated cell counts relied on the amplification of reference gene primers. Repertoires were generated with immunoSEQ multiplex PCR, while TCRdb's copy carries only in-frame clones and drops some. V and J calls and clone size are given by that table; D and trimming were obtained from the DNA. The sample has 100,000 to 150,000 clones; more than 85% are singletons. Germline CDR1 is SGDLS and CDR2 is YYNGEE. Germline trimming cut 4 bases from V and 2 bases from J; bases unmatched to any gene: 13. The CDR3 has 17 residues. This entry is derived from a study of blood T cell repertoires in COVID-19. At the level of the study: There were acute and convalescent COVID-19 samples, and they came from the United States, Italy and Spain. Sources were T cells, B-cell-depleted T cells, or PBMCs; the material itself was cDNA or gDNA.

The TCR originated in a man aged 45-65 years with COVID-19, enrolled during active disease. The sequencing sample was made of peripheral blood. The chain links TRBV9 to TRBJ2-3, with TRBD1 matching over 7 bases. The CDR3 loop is CASSFHSGTAYTDTQYF. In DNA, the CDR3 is TGTGCCAGCAGCTTTCACTCCGGGACAGCTTACACAGATACGCAGTATTTT.